These T cell receptor beta chains were read from a single sample in a study of draining lymph node invasion in breast cancer. TCRdb reprocessed the bulk RNA-seq reads via MiXCR and lists one record per CDR3 protein. The sample has about 320 distinct CDR3 sequences; 20% to 30% are singletons. Sequences were obtained from sorted memory Tregs from the tumor. These receptor sequences come from a female donor with luminal breast cancer. The CDR3 runs from the conserved cysteine through the conserved F or W. Not all rows give a size; the values are once, few, many and, for expanded clones, a class.

j_call clone_size v_call cdr3_aa
TRBJ1-3 few TRBV7-9 CASSVSGVGNTIYF
TRBJ1-5 . TRBV3-1 CASSQGGAQPQHF
TRBJ2-2 few TRBV6-5 CASSQQGGLASRNTGELFF
TRBJ1-5 few TRBV12-3/TRBV12-4 CASSRTGGRGQPQHF
TRBJ2-3 few TRBV20-1 CSARAYRAGTDTQYF
TRBJ2-1 . TRBV19 CASSISGQYYNEQFF
TRBJ2-1 few TRBV6-4 CASSTGTGVYNEQFF
TRBJ1-1 few TRBV11-2 CASSPTGTGAEAFF
TRBJ1-1 few TRBV4-1 CASSPEVGPPEAFF
TRBJ1-1 few TRBV10-2 CASSEGVSGTAFF
TRBJ1-6 few TRBV3-1 CASSQDRGTYNSPLHF
TRBJ1-1 few TRBV10-1 CASSESAGRTEAFF
TRBJ2-1 few TRBV5-1 CASSLRTSGGRASTEQFF
TRBJ2-3 . TRBV5-4 CASSLTPGDTDTQYF
TRBJ2-2 few TRBV11-2 CASSLVVGRGHTGELFF